This passage covers 25 T cell receptor beta chains from one sample sequenced in a study of CD8+CD57+ T cells in acquired aplastic anemia. Those patients picked for sequencing had displayed CD8+CD57+ cell expansion on flow cytometry. TCR beta VDJ combinations and CDR3 sequences were profiled from genomic DNA. TCRdb processed the reads anew with MiXCR; each CDR3 protein has one entry. The table shows about 40,000 distinct CDR3 sequences, with less than 65% occurring only once. The sample consisted of sorted CD4+, CD8+, or CD8+CD57+ T cells (not recorded which) from PBMCs. Every receptor here comes from a human donor with aplastic anemia.

This clonotype was counted many times. The chain links TRBV29-1 to TRBJ1-4; D gene ambiguous. V dropped 2 bases and J dropped 0 bases, with 7 bases sitting between them. The CDR3 consists of 14 residues. Germline CDR1 reads SQVTM; CDR2 reads ANQGSEA. The CDR3 is CSVETSATNEKLFF. The CDR3 DNA sequence: TGCAGCGTTGAAACATCTGCAACTAATGAAAAACTGTTTTTT.

The table lists this clonotype with many counts. J is TRBJ2-5 and V is TRBV6-2 or TRBV6-3, with D hard to call. V was pared by 8 bases and J by 6 bases, with 16 bases between. This CDR3 comprises 13 residues. Germline V CDR1 and CDR2: MNHEY, SVGEGT. In DNA form, the CDR3 reads TGTGCCAGCCAAACCCCGCCAGCGCAGACCCAGTACTTC. Amino acid sequence: CASQTPPAQTQYF.

The V gene is TRBV20-1, the J gene TRBJ2-7; 7 bases agree with TRBD2. J gave up 2 bases and V 6 bases, and 4 bases lay outside the gene matches. The CDR3 length is 12 residues. Germline V CDR1 and CDR2: DFQATT, SNEGSKA (reference sequence). The CDR3 loop is CSATSGTYEQYF. CDR3 nucleotide sequence: TGCAGTGCAACCAGCGGGACCTACGAGCAGTACTTC.

This clonotype was seen repeatedly, ten times or more. This chain connects TRBV9 to TRBJ1-5; D gene uncertain. The V and J ends lost 0 bases and 4 bases respectively, with 5 bases between them. The V gene's germline CDR1 is SGDLS and CDR2 YYNGEE. The CDR3 has 13 residues. CDR3 sequence reads: CASSVGVNQPQHF. For the CDR3, the DNA is TGTGCCAGCAGCGTAGGAGTGAATCAGCCCCAGCATTTT.

V usage is TRBV15 and J usage is TRBJ2-5; D might be TRBD1 (5 bases). There are 15 residues in the CDR3. Germline V lookup: CDR1 LNHNV, CDR2 YYDKDF (reference sequence). V lost 0 bases to trimming and J lost 4 bases, with 12 bases between them. In DNA form, the CDR3 reads TGTGCCACCAGCAGAGATCAAGGGGCAGGAGAGACCCAGTACTTC. Protein sequence: CATSRDQGAGETQYF.

This clonotype was picked up a small number of times. The V gene is TRBV10-3, the J gene TRBJ1-2; no clear D. This CDR3 is 12 amino acids long. Germline V CDR1 and CDR2: ENHRY, SYGVKD. Trimming stripped 4 bases from V and 5 bases from J, with 8 bases between. The CDR3 protein is CAISVTEYGYTF. CDR3 nucleotide sequence: TGTGCCATCAGTGTGACGGAATATGGCTACACCTTC.

This clonotype was detected a few times. The conserved closing phenylalanine or tryptophan is absent in this CDR3, likely reflecting a read error. The DNA is left out, because the CDR3 cannot be placed on it with certainty; the CDR3 is given as TCRdb lists it. The gene calls are TRBV6-5 and TRBJ2-7; the table's D gene call, TRBD2, was not cross checked with the DNA. Counting both end residues, the CDR3 totals 14 amino acids. From germline, CDR1 is MNHEY and CDR2 SVGAGI. Here the CDR3 reads CPSSYSPGRDEQYL.

CDR3 coding DNA: TGTGCCAGCACCCCGACAGATGGCAGTTCGGGGACCCAGTACTTC. This translates into CASTPTDGSSGTQYF. The chain joins TRBV5-4 to TRBJ2-5; a possible D gene is TRBD1 (5 bases). Trimming left V 6 bases short and J 7 bases short, with 22 bases between. CDR1 is SGHNT, CDR2 YYREEE, per germline (reference sequence). This CDR3 is 15 amino acids long.

Here the CDR3 reads CASSDRQSSYGYTF. The CDR3 DNA reads TGTGCCAGCAGTGACCGTCAATCTAGCTATGGCTACACCTTC. The V and J genes are TRBV2 and TRBJ1-2; D unclear. CDR3 length: 14 amino acids. The V end lost 3 bases, the J end lost 4 bases, and 12 bases lay between the germline ends. Germline V gene data show CDR1 as SNHLY and CDR2 as FYNNEI.

This clonotype has just a few counts. This CDR3 is missing its conserved last phenylalanine or tryptophan, likely due to a read error. It is unclear where the CDR3 begins or ends on the DNA, so no DNA is shown, and the CDR3 is as TCRdb lists it. This sequence joins TRBV7-3 and TRBJ2-1; the table gives TRBD2 as D, unverified against the DNA. Germline-derived CDR1 and CDR2 are SGHTA and FQGTGA. Inclusive of both ends, the CDR3 amounts to 8 amino acids. The CDR3 reads CASSSRTS.

The chain combines TRBV20-1 with TRBJ2-7, with D perhaps matching TRBD2 (5 bases). Trimming cost V 0 bases and J 5 bases, with 8 bases left between them. The length of the CDR3 is 12 residues. Per germline, CDR1 DFQATT and CDR2 SNEGSKA (reference sequence). The CDR3 nucleotides are TGCAGTGCTAGAGACCACGGGAACGAGCAGTACTTC. Translating gives CSARDHGNEQYF.

This chain uses TRBV5-1 with TRBJ2-7; the D gene is possibly TRBD2 (6 bases). V was clipped by 0 bases and J by 1 base, with 8 bases between them. The germline V gene has CDR1 SGHRS and CDR2 YFSETQ. This CDR3 has 14 amino acids. The CDR3 region has the DNA TGCGCCAGCAGCTTGGAGGGGAGGTCCTACGAGCAGTACTTC. Translation: CASSLEGRSYEQYF.

The chain uses TRBV11-2 and TRBJ1-1; 7 bases agree with TRBD1. Germline V gene sequence: CDR1 SGHAT, CDR2 FQNNGV. The CDR3 totals 15 residues. V dropped 5 bases and J dropped 4; count of bases not matched to a gene: 10. The CDR3 bases are TGTGCCAGCAGCCCGCAGGGGGGGGCCGGCACTGAAGCTTTCTTT. Translating gives CASSPQGGAGTEAFF.

The V gene is TRBV7-2, the J gene TRBJ2-7, with a weak D call TRBD2 (6 bases). Trimming removed 2 bases from V and 1 base from J, with 9 bases in between. CDR3 length: 14 residues. Germline V gives CDR1 SGHTA, CDR2 FQGNSA. CDR3 coding DNA: TGTGCCAGCAGCTTACTGGGGGGATCCTACGAGCAGTACTTC. It encodes CASSLLGGSYEQYF.

This clonotype was found once. The chain uses TRBV29-1 and TRBJ2-7; TRBD1 matches at 8 bases. Germline V lookup: CDR1 SQVTM, CDR2 ANQGSEA. V was clipped by 5 bases and J by 0 bases; unmatched bases: 6. CDR3 size: 14 residues. The chain's CDR3 is CSVLGDRHSYEQYF. As DNA, the CDR3 is TGCAGCGTTCTCGGGGACAGGCACTCCTACGAGCAGTACTTC.

This clonotype showed up many times. CDR3 in DNA: TGTGCCACCAGCAGAGAGGGGCAGTACTTC. It codes for CATSREGQYF. This chain links TRBV15 with TRBJ2-5; no reliable D call. The CDR3 is 10 residues long. The germline V and J ends were trimmed by 0 bases and 11 bases, with 4 bases remaining between them. Per germline, CDR1 LNHNV and CDR2 YYDKDF (reference sequence).

The genes are TRBV19 and TRBJ1-2; D is undetermined. V lost 4 bases, J lost 2 bases, and 11 bases lay in between. The CDR3 is 14 residues long. Germline V CDR1 and CDR2: LNHDA, SQIVND (reference sequence). CDR3 residues: CASSTIQANYGYTF. CDR3 DNA: TGTGCCAGTAGTACCATCCAGGCGAACTATGGCTACACCTTC.

V is TRBV29-1 and J is TRBJ1-6; TRBD1 matches at 10 bases. The V segment lost 5 bases and the J segment 6 bases; nucleotides outside the gene matches: 4. The CDR3 is 14 amino acids. Germline assignment: CDR1 SQVTM and CDR2 ANQGSEA. The DNA for the CDR3 is TGCAGCGTTCGAGACAGGGGGCCTAATTCACCCCTCCACTTT. Its protein is CSVRDRGPNSPLHF. Using reference TRBV29-1 and TRBJ1-6 for the parts outside the CDR3, the full variable domain is SAVISQKPSRDICQRGTSLTIQCQVDSQVTMMFWYRQQPGQSLTLIATANQGSEATYESGFVIDKFPISRPNLTFSTLTVSNMSPEDSSIYLCSVRDRGPNSPLHFGNGTRLTVT.

This chain's CDR3 is CASGVLGNQPQHF. CDR3 sequence (DNA): TGTGCCAGCGGGGTCTTGGGCAATCAGCCCCAGCATTTT. This chain joins TRBV2 and TRBJ1-5; no firm D call. Germline CDR1 and CDR2: SNHLY and FYNNEI. The CDR3 sequence is 13 residues long. Trimming removed 8 bases from V and 2 bases from J, with 10 bases in between.

There are a few counts of this clonotype. The J gene is TRBJ2-5, the V gene TRBV7-8, with D possibly matching TRBD1 (5 bases). CDR1 is SGHVS, CDR2 FQNEAQ, per germline. Trimming cost V 5 bases and J 5 bases, with 12 bases left between them. The CDR3 has 13 amino acids. CDR3 region: CASSKGSSETQYF. As DNA, the CDR3 is TGTGCCAGCAGCAAGGGGTCTTCGGAGACCCAGTACTTC.

The V and J genes are TRBV6-5 and TRBJ1-6, with a tentative D call TRBD1 (6 bases). The CDR3 contains 15 residues. Germline assignment: CDR1 MNHEY and CDR2 SVGAGI. Trimming stripped 4 bases from V and 9 bases from J, with 16 bases between. CDR3 DNA: TGTGCCAGCAGTTCCGACCAGGGGCGGCGTTCACCCCTCCACTTT. Amino acids: CASSSDQGRRSPLHF.

V and J are TRBV2 and TRBJ1-6; D is uncertain. The length of the CDR3 is 14 residues. Germline loops: CDR1 SNHLY, CDR2 FYNNEI. V gave up 3 bases and J gave up 5 bases, with 8 bases separating them. CDR3 residues: CASSEKSNNSPLHF. In DNA, the CDR3 is TGTGCCAGCAGTGAGAAAAGTAATAATTCACCCCTCCACTTT.

This clonotype was seen a few times. This chain joins TRBV10-1 and TRBJ2-7; 14 bases line up with TRBD2. This CDR3 is 15 amino acids long. Trimming took 3 bases from V and 6 from J; bases not matched to a gene: 4. Germline V CDR1 and CDR2: WNHNN, SYGVQD (reference sequence). CDR3 sequence: CASSDRGLAGGEQYF. For the CDR3, the DNA is TGCGCCAGCAGTGACCGCGGACTAGCGGGAGGCGAGCAGTACTTC.

Comments on this clonotype: It may be a read error: a sequence one base away is much more abundant. The chain carries TRBV11-2 and TRBJ2-1; TRBD2 aligns across 9 bases. The CDR3 runs 15 residues. V gave up 2 bases and J gave up 13 bases; unmatched junction bases: 12. CDR1 is SGHAT, CDR2 FQNNGV, per germline. CDR3 DNA sequence: TGTGCCAGCAGCTTAACTAGCGGGTACCAAGAGACCCAGTTCTTC. Translated: CASSLTSGYQETQFF.

This rearrangement joins TRBV20-1 to TRBJ1-1, with D possibly being TRBD1 (6 bases). This CDR3 comprises 14 residues. Deletions cut 7 bases from V and 6 bases from J, with 21 bases between. Per the germline V gene, CDR1 is DFQATT and CDR2 is SNEGSKA (reference sequence). The CDR3 sequence is CSVRGFEGFPEAFF. The CDR3 nucleotides are TGCAGTGTCAGGGGCTTCGAGGGATTCCCTGAAGCTTTCTTT.